This TCR beta chain derives from a study of cytomegalovirus exposure and HLA in healthy donors. Study-wide findings and caveats: Usually a TCR sequence was rare, but some public TCRs were found in many donors. Specific recognition of CMV antigens was confirmed in vitro for a few chains (all CMV-associated). High specificity and sensitivity for cytomegalovirus status were reported for the classifier.

The CDR3 is 16 residues long. Germline-derived CDR1 and CDR2 are SGHRS and YFSETQ. The V and J ends lost 2 bases and 1 base respectively, with 15 bases between them. Comments on this clone: Its antigen is as yet unknown.

Assay: immunoSEQ multiplex PCR; the TCRdb copy retains only in-frame clones and omits some. The profile shows roughly 170,000 clones, about four fifths of them singletons. This TCR came from a woman between 18 and 29 years old in good health and CMV-seropositive. The material sequenced was PBMCs. The chain carries TRBV5-1 and TRBJ2-5; D uncertain. The CDR3 sequence is CASSLTGRPVQETQYF. DNA for the CDR3: TGCGCCAGCAGCTTAACTGGCAGGCCCGTCCAAGAGACCCAGTACTTC.